This T cell receptor beta chain was documented in a study of shared clonotypes between healthy human individuals. General study results and limits: On the whole, naive subsets had larger estimated richness than memory subsets had.

Details on this clone: What it recognizes is unknown.

The germline V gene encodes CDR1 LNHNV and CDR2 YYDKDF (reference sequence). V lost 0 bases, J lost 8 bases, and 17 bases lay in between. The length of the CDR3 is 16 residues. The assay was immunoSEQ multiplex PCR, and TCRdb's table has in-frame clones only and misses some. The sample lists approximately 2.5 million clones, just over 90% occurring once. This clonotype was sampled from a man aged 18 to 30 in good health. The sequenced sample consisted of naive CD4+ T cells sorted from blood. Subset denoted: CD45RA+ positively selected. The rearrangement joins TRBV15 to TRBJ2-1; a weak D match, TRBD2 (6 bases). CDR3 sequence: CATSRDSLAAGDEQFF. As DNA, the CDR3 is TGTGCCACCAGCAGAGATTCTCTTGCAGCGGGCGATGAGCAGTTCTTC.